The T cell receptor beta chain under discussion was sequenced for a study of breast tumors, draining lymph nodes, adjacent tissues. Deletions cut 5 bases from V and 7 bases from J, with 13 bases between. This CDR3 has 13 amino acids. Germline-derived CDR1 and CDR2 are SGHTA and FQGTGA. The lymph nodes were axillary draining lymph nodes from breast cancer patients. Study outcomes and limitations: Data only fit, rather than demonstrated, lymph node origin of most tumor T cells. Luminal-like breast cancer showed significantly greater tumor-nontumor repertoire similarity than basal-like breast cancer did. Data fit most tumor T cells coming from lymph node, expanding in tumor. Tumor TCR diversity was below lymph nodes but above nontumor tissue.

This clonotype was counted ten times or more. Its target is not known. Each CDR3 protein is one row after TCRdb ran MiXCR on the multiplex PCR reads. The sample comprises 120,000 or so distinct CDR3 sequences, 15% to 20% of which are singletons, and about 3.5% rests with the top ten. The V call is TRBV7-3, the J call TRBJ2-3; either TRBD1 or TRBD2 may fit D (5 bases each). The source of this sequence is a female donor with breast cancer. Some clones in this sample may be carry-over from other donors' samples. Material for sequencing was axillary lymph node tissue. CDR3 sequence: CASSTRQRNTQYF. The CDR3 region has the DNA TGTGCCAGCAGCACTAGACAGAGAAATACGCAGTATTTT.